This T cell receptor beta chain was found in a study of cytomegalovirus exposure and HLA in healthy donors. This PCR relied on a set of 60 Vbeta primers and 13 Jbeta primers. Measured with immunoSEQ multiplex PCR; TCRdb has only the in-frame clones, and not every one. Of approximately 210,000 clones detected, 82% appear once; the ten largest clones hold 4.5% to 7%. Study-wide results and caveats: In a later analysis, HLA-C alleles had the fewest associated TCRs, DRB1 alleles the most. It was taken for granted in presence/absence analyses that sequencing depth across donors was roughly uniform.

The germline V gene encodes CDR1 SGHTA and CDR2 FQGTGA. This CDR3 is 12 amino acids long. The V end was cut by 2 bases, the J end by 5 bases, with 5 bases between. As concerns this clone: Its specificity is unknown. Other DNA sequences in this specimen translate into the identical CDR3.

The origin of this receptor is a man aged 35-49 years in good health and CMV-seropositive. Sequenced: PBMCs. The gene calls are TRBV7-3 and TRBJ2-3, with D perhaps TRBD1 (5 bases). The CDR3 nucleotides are TGTGCCAGCAGCTTACAGGGAGATACGCAGTATTTT. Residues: CASSLQGDTQYF.